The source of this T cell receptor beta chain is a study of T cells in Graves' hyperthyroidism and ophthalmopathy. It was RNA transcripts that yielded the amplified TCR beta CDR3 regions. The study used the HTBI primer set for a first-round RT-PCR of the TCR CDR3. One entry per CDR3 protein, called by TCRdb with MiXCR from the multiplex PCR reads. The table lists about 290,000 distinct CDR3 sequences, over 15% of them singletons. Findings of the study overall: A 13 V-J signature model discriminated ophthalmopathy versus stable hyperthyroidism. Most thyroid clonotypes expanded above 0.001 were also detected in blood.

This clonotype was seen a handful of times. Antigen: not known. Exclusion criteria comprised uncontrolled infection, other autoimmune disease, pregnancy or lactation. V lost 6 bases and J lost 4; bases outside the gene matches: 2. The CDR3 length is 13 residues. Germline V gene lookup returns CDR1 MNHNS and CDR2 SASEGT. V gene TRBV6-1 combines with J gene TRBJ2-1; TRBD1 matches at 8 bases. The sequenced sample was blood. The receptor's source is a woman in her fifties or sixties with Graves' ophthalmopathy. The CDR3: CASRRDRYNEQFF. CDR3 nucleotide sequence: TGTGCCAGCAGGAGGGACAGGTACAATGAGCAGTTCTTC.